One and the same sample provided the 13 T cell receptor beta chains below, sequenced in a study of T cells after yellow fever vaccination. TCRdb passed the 5' RACE reads through MiXCR, listing each CDR3 protein once. The profile shows hundreds of thousands of distinct CDR3 sequences, around 3.6% of them singletons. The sample was PBMCs, taken on the day of the yellow fever booster vaccination. The source is a man between 18 and 29 years old who received the YFV17D yellow fever vaccine.

This clonotype was picked up a small number of times. The V gene is TRBV2, the J gene TRBJ1-1; 7 bases are a match to TRBD1. V lost 9 bases to trimming and J lost 7 bases; unmatched junction nucleotides: 11. CDR1 and CDR2 (germline): SNHLY, FYNNEI. The CDR3 is 13 residues long. Here the CDR3 reads CASEGETGLEAFF. The CDR3 coding sequence is TGTGCCAGTGAGGGGGAGACAGGGCTTGAAGCTTTCTTT.

The chain combines TRBV7-9 with TRBJ2-3; D could derive from TRBD1 or TRBD2 (6 bases each). The germline V gene encodes CDR1 SEHNR and CDR2 FQNEAQ (reference sequence). The CDR3 totals 15 residues. Trimming removed 3 bases from V and 7 bases from J, with 17 bases in between. CDR3 residues: CASSLIGGPLNTQYF. For the CDR3, the DNA is TGTGCCAGCAGCTTGATTGGGGGGCCGCTTAATACGCAGTATTTT.

This clonotype was seen repeatedly, ten times or more. The chain recombines TRBV7-2 with TRBJ2-1, with 11 bases aligning to TRBD2. This CDR3 has 16 residues. V lost 2 bases and J lost 4; bases outside the gene matches: 4. Germline lookup yields CDR1 SGHTA and CDR2 FQGNSA. CDR3 DNA: TGTGCCAGCAGCTTACTAGCGGGGGGTCGATACAATGAGCAGTTCTTC. Amino acids: CASSLLAGGRYNEQFF.

V usage is TRBV20-1 and J usage is TRBJ2-7; 7 positions agree with TRBD1. Germline-derived CDR1 and CDR2 are DFQATT and SNEGSKA (reference sequence). V shed 4 bases and J 0 bases; nucleotides not matched to a gene: 0. The CDR3 has 12 amino acids. This chain's CDR3 is CSATGGSYEQYV. The CDR3 nucleotides are TGCAGTGCTACAGGGGGCTCCTACGAGCAGTACGTC.

The chain couples TRBV7-6 to TRBJ2-7, with D hard to call. This CDR3 spans 15 amino acids. CDR1 SGHVS and CDR2 FNYEAQ come from the germline V gene. Trimming took off 2 bases at V and 5 bases at J, with 16 bases between the two ends. CDR3 nucleotides: TGTGCCAGCAGCTTACAAGTCTCCCTACTCCACGAGCAGTACTTC. Translating gives CASSLQVSLLHEQYF.

The chain links TRBV11-2 to TRBJ1-4; the D is unclear. The CDR3 runs 11 residues. V dropped 2 bases and J dropped 8 bases, with 3 bases sitting between them. In germline, CDR1 is SGHAT, CDR2 FQNNGV. CDR3 coding DNA: TGTGCCAGCAGCTTAAAGGAAAAACTGTTTTTT. Encoded protein: CASSLKEKLFF.

The sample holds many counts of this clonotype. The chain has TRBV12-3 or TRBV12-4 and TRBJ2-7, with 10 positions matching TRBD1. The CDR3 spans 13 residues. V was clipped by 5 bases and J by 4 bases; unmatched bases: 2. For the CDR3, the DNA is TGTGCCAGCAGTCGACAGGGGGCGTACGAGCAGTACTTC. Translation: CASSRQGAYEQYF.

In its sample, this clonotype was seen a few times. This chain connects TRBV6-4 to TRBJ2-7; 7 bases are shared with TRBD2. CDR1 is MRHNA, CDR2 SNTAGT, per germline. CDR3 length: 14 amino acids. With V trimmed by 3 bases and J by 2 bases, 4 bases remained unmatched. The CDR3 DNA sequence: TGTGCCAGCAGTGAGGGGGGGTGCACCTACGAGCAGTACGTC. Its translation: CASSEGGCTYEQYV.

In its sample, this clonotype was seen a few times. The genes are TRBV12-3 or TRBV12-4 and TRBJ1-5, with D perhaps TRBD1 (5 bases). The CDR3 runs to 18 residues. Trimming removed 3 bases from V and 4 bases from J, with 22 bases in between. CDR3 in amino acids: CASSFGVGAGRSNQPQHF. The CDR3 coding sequence is TGTGCCAGCAGTTTTGGAGTAGGGGCAGGGCGTTCGAATCAGCCCCAGCATTTT.

This clonotype was found many times. The V and J genes are TRBV4-2 and TRBJ2-5, with D unclear. Germline lookup yields CDR1 LGHNA and CDR2 YNFKEQ. V was clipped by 3 bases and J by 5 bases, with 16 bases between them. The CDR3 contains 15 residues. This chain's CDR3 is CASSHDRHTMETQYF. For the CDR3, the DNA is TGTGCCAGCAGCCATGACCGACACACCATGGAGACCCAGTACTTC.

The table lists this clonotype with a few counts. This chain links TRBV10-3 with TRBJ2-4; either TRBD1 or TRBD2 may fit D (5 bases each). Germline loops: CDR1 ENHRY, CDR2 SYGVKD. With 2 bases removed from V and 1 base from J, the gap between germline ends came to 15 bases. The CDR3 has 17 amino acids. The CDR3, as DNA: TGTGCCATCAGTGAGGGTGTGGGGGTCGGGGCCAAAAACATTCAGTACTTC. It encodes CAISEGVGVGAKNIQYF.

The genes are TRBV6-1 and TRBJ2-3; D remains ambiguous. The CDR3 is 12 amino acids. V gave up 3 bases and J gave up 7 bases, with 8 bases separating them. Germline lookup yields CDR1 MNHNS and CDR2 SASEGT. The CDR3 loop reads CASSEQEHTQYF. In nucleotides, the CDR3 is TGTGCCAGCAGTGAGCAGGAACATACGCAGTATTTT.

This clonotype showed up many times. The CDR3 bases are TGCGCCAGCAGCCAAGGGAGGGGGGCAGAAGCTTTCTTT. Translating gives CASSQGRGAEAFF. The V and J genes are TRBV4-1 and TRBJ1-1; D might be TRBD1 (6 bases). Trimming removed 1 base at V and 8 bases at J, with 11 bases between. Germline-derived CDR1 and CDR2 are MGHRA and YSYEKL. The CDR3 has 13 amino acids.